The present T cell receptor (beta chain) was sequenced within a study of T cell changes during pregnancy in multiple sclerosis. The assay was immunoSEQ multiplex PCR, and TCRdb's table has in-frame clones only and misses some. Of fewer than 40,000 clones listed, approximately 89% are singletons. The V segment lost 7 bases and the J segment 4 bases; nucleotides outside the gene matches: 9. CDR3 length: 15 amino acids. In germline, CDR1 is SNHLY, CDR2 FYNNEI. The sequenced sample was CD8+ T cells from peripheral blood mononuclear cells, obtained in the first trimester of pregnancy. This clonotype was obtained from a female donor with multiple sclerosis, enrolled in a pregnancy study. The chain carries TRBV2 and TRBJ1-4; 7 positions match TRBD1. The CDR3: CASNYGQVLNEKLFF. Here the CDR3 DNA reads TGTGCCAGCAACTATGGACAGGTCCTTAATGAAAAACTGTTTTTT.